A selection of T cell receptor beta chains follows, all from one sample in a study of blood T cell repertoires in COVID-19. Clones were sequenced by immunoSEQ multiplex PCR, and TCRdb holds only the in-frame ones, with some missing. This repertoire shows some 150,000 clones, about 85% found once; its top ten account for 0.6% to 0.7%. The sample was peripheral blood. These receptors were obtained from a man in his fifties or sixties with COVID-19, enrolled during active disease. CDR3s include the opening cysteine and the closing phenylalanine or tryptophan. D genes are given only for firm matches. The size entry is marked missing in some rows and otherwise reads once, few, many or a size class.

>TRBV5-1|TRBJ1-1|once|NA
CASSKDSFSMNTEAFF
TGCGCCAGCAGCAAGGACTCCTTTTCTATGAACACTGAAGCTTTCTTT
>TRBV7-2|TRBJ1-2|NA|NA
CASSLVGSGANYGYTF
TGTGCCAGCAGCTTAGTTGGGTCAGGGGCTAACTATGGCTACACCTTC
>TRBV19|TRBJ2-3|NA|NA
CASSRGTSTDTQYF
TGTGCCAGTAGTCGCGGGACTAGCACAGATACGCAGTATTTT
>TRBV6-5|TRBJ1-5|NA|TRBD1
CASTMTGFQPQHF
TGTGCCAGCACCATGACAGGGTTTCAGCCCCAGCATTTT
>TRBV18|TRBJ1-2|NA|TRBD1
CASSPSTGNYGYTF
TGTGCCAGCTCACCTTCGACAGGGAACTATGGCTACACCTTC
>TRBV15|TRBJ1-1|NA|TRBD1
CATSRRQGNDEAFF
TGTGCCACCAGCAGACGACAGGGGAACGATGAAGCTTTCTTT
>TRBV5-1|TRBJ2-3|NA|TRBD2
CASSYDLAGGDTQYF
TGCGCCAGCAGCTACGATCTAGCGGGGGGAGATACGCAGTATTTT
>TRBV6-4|TRBJ2-1|NA|NA
CASSRESTNNEQFF
TGTGCCAGCAGTAGGGAGTCGACCAACAATGAGCAGTTCTTC
>TRBV7-2|TRBJ1-3|NA|NA
CASSPIGTSNTIYF
TGTGCCAGCAGCCCAATCGGGACATCCAACACCATATATTTT
>TRBV7-2|TRBJ2-7|once|TRBD2
CASSRDYQTYEQYF
TGTGCCAGCAGCCGGGACTACCAGACCTACGAGCAGTACTTC
>TRBV11-3|TRBJ2-3|NA|TRBD2
CASSLGATTSGTDTQYF
TGTGCCAGCAGCTTAGGGGCTACTACTAGCGGCACAGATACGCAGTATTTT
>TRBV5-1|TRBJ2-2|NA|NA
CASSSNAQAGELFF
TGCGCCAGCAGCTCTAACGCCCAAGCCGGGGAGCTGTTTTTT
>TRBV24-1|TRBJ2-1|NA|TRBD1
CATSTAGQGYNEQFF
TGTGCCACCAGTACTGCGGGACAGGGGTACAATGAGCAGTTCTTC
>TRBV11-2|TRBJ1-2|NA|NA
CASSLVGVTYGYTF
TGTGCCAGCAGCTTAGTCGGGGTTACCTATGGCTACACCTTC
>TRBV18|TRBJ2-7|NA|TRBD1
CASSPTGGNLYEQYF
TGTGCCAGCTCACCGACAGGGGGCAACCTTTACGAGCAGTACTTC